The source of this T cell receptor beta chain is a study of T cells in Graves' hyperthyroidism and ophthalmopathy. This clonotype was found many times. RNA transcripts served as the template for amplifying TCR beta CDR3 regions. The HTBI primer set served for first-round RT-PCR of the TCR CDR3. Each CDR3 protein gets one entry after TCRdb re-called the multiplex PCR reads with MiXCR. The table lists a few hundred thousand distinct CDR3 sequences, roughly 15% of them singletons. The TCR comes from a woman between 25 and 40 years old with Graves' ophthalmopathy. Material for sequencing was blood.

The CDR3 reads CASSLGRGVNIQYF. The CDR3 bases are TGCGCCAGCAGCTTGGGGCGCGGGGTAAACATTCAGTACTTC. This sequence joins TRBV5-1 and TRBJ2-4, with a tentative D call TRBD2 (6 bases). V was trimmed by 0 bases and J by 6 bases, leaving 10 bases between them. The CDR3 totals 14 residues. In germline, CDR1 is SGHRS, CDR2 YFSETQ. Together with reference TRBV5-1 and TRBJ2-4, the CDR3 gives the full variable domain: KAGVTQTPRYLIKTRGQQVTLSCSPISGHRSVSWYQQTPGQGLQFLFEYFSETQRNKGNFPGRFSGRQFSNSRSEMNVSTLELGDSALYLCASSLGRGVNIQYFGAGTRLSVL.